These 24 T cell receptor beta chains were all obtained from the same sample, sequenced in a study of coeliac disease. Profiled with immunoSEQ multiplex PCR; TCRdb holds only in-frame clones, not every one. The table shows about 4,000 clones, with approximately 63% occurring only once. The sequencing sample was made of lymphocytes from the gut lamina propria. The receptors originated from a man between 65 and 85 years old without celiac disease.

The J gene is TRBJ1-2, the V gene TRBV6-5; D not certain. The CDR3 consists of 13 residues. V lost 6 bases, J lost 2 bases, and 10 bases lay in between. From germline, CDR1 is MNHEY and CDR2 SVGAGI. Here the CDR3 DNA reads TGTGCCAGCAGCCCTGCCCAGAACTATGGCTACACCTTC. It translates to CASSPAQNYGYTF.

This rearrangement joins TRBV14 to TRBJ1-4, with D unresolved. The CDR3 totals 15 residues. Germline V gene lookup returns CDR1 SGHDN and CDR2 FVKESK. The V and J ends lost 4 bases and 7 bases respectively, with 16 bases between them. The CDR3 here is CASSPRVSVGEKLFF. For the CDR3, the DNA is TGTGCCAGCAGCCCGAGGGTATCGGTCGGTGAAAAACTGTTTTTT.

This sequence joins TRBV5-1 and TRBJ1-3; D unresolved. With 3 bases removed from V and 1 base from J, the gap between germline ends came to 8 bases. CDR1 is SGHRS and CDR2 is YFSETQ in the germline V gene. This CDR3 is 14 amino acids long. CDR3 sequence (DNA): TGCGCCAGCAGCTCGGGTGCATCTGGAAACACCATATATTTT. This translates into CASSSGASGNTIYF.

This clone was seen only a few times. The chain recombines TRBV28 with TRBJ2-7; maybe TRBD2 (8 bases). V lost 5 bases to trimming and J lost 7 bases, with 21 bases between them. Germline values: CDR1 MDHEN, CDR2 SYDVKM. The CDR3 runs to 15 residues. This CDR3 reads CASSTGGAGGNEQYF. CDR3 DNA: TGTGCCAGCAGTACGGGGGGGGCAGGGGGAAATGAGCAGTACTTC.

The chain couples TRBV5-1 to TRBJ2-7; TRBD1 is a possible D gene (5 bases). V gave up 0 bases and J gave up 0 bases, with 10 bases separating them. Germline V lookup: CDR1 SGHRS, CDR2 YFSETQ. The CDR3 sequence is 15 residues long. For the CDR3, the DNA is TGCGCCAGCAGCTTGGCTGGGGCAACCTCCTACGAGCAGTACTTC. It is translated as CASSLAGATSYEQYF.

This rearrangement joins TRBV19 to TRBJ1-1, with unresolved D. This CDR3 is built from 14 residues. Germline CDR1 LNHDA, CDR2 SQIVND (reference sequence). The V end lost 1 base, the J end lost 2 bases, and 8 bases lay between the germline ends. CDR3 sequence: CASSIGQDNTEAFF. CDR3 in DNA: TGTGCCAGTAGTATAGGGCAGGATAACACTGAAGCTTTCTTT.

This clone has only one observation. The CDR3 is CASGSFTGVNYGYTF. For the CDR3, the DNA is TGTGCTAGTGGTTCCTTTACAGGGGTCAACTATGGCTACACCTTC. This chain links TRBV12-5 with TRBJ1-2; 7 bases map to TRBD1. This CDR3 has 15 amino acids. With 4 bases clipped from V and 2 bases from J, the junction kept 7 bases outside the gene matches. Germline lookup yields CDR1 LGHNT and CDR2 FRNRAP.

The chain couples TRBV28 to TRBJ1-3, with 7 bases identical to TRBD1. The V segment lost 3 bases and the J segment 8 bases; nucleotides outside the gene matches: 7. In germline, CDR1 is MDHEN, CDR2 SYDVKM. The CDR3 sequence is 14 residues long. CDR3 region: CASSLPQGGDTIYF. The CDR3 DNA is TGTGCCAGCAGTTTGCCGCAGGGGGGAGACACCATATATTTT.

V and J are TRBV7-6 and TRBJ1-1, with TRBD1 matching 7 bases. The V gene end was trimmed by 5 bases and the J gene end by 2 bases; junction bases not matched to a gene: 11. The CDR3 is 16 amino acids. Germline loops: CDR1 SGHVS, CDR2 FNYEAQ. The DNA of the CDR3 is TGTGCCAGCAGCCCAGGGACAGCGCGCACTAACACTGAAGCTTTCTTT. It encodes CASSPGTARTNTEAFF.

CDR3 protein: CAIQSSHYGYTF. Here the CDR3 DNA reads TGTGCCATCCAGTCATCCCACTATGGCTACACCTTC. The V call is TRBV6-1, the J call TRBJ1-2; D uncertain. This CDR3 comprises 12 residues. Trimming took off 10 bases at V and 3 bases at J, with 12 bases between the two ends. Germline V gene sequence: CDR1 MNHNS, CDR2 SASEGT.

By share of the sample, this clone is large. The chain uses TRBV7-9 and TRBJ2-3, with 12 bases lining up with TRBD2. The CDR3 has 17 amino acids. Trimming cost V 4 bases and J 1 base; bases outside gene matches: 6. Germline values: CDR1 SEHNR, CDR2 FQNEAQ (reference sequence). CDR3 region: CASSSSGGAGGTDTQYF. As DNA, the CDR3 is TGTGCCAGCAGCTCTAGCGGGGGGGCTGGAGGCACAGATACGCAGTATTTT.

The chain employs TRBV10-2 and TRBJ1-1; TRBD1 agrees at 8 bases. CDR3 size: 12 residues. Germline lookup yields CDR1 WSHSY and CDR2 SAAADI. With 6 bases clipped from V and 4 bases from J, the junction kept 1 base outside the gene matches. DNA of the CDR3: TGCGCCAGCAGCACAGGGGGCACTGAAGCTTTCTTT. As protein: CASSTGGTEAFF.

The V call is TRBV10-2, the J call TRBJ2-1; TRBD2 agrees at 10 bases. CDR1 and CDR2 from the germline V gene are WSHSY and SAAADI. V shed 6 bases and J 5 bases; nucleotides not matched to a gene: 1. The CDR3 runs 13 residues. The CDR3 region is CASRLAGHNEQFF. The CDR3, as DNA: TGCGCCAGCAGACTAGCGGGGCACAATGAGCAGTTCTTC.

The chain combines TRBV6-7 with TRBJ2-5, with 8 bases that match TRBD2. TRBV6-7 is known as an ORF, though its function is uncertain. This CDR3 region has 14 residues. The J segment lost 4 bases and the V segment lost 8 bases, leaving 9 bases of the junction unmatched. For the CDR3, the DNA is TGTGCCAGCTCTCGGGGGGGGGCCGGAGAGACCCAGTACTTC. It yields the protein CASSRGGAGETQYF.

The chain joins TRBV20-1 to TRBJ2-7; D unclear. This CDR3 has 11 amino acids. From germline, CDR1 is DFQATT and CDR2 SNEGSKA (reference sequence). Trimming pared 0 bases from V and 6 bases from J, leaving 6 bases between. CDR3 amino acids: CSAREGPEQYF. The CDR3 DNA reads TGCAGTGCTAGAGAGGGCCCCGAGCAGTACTTC.

The chain joins TRBV9 to TRBJ2-7; 14 bases line up with TRBD2. The CDR3 totals 14 residues. Germline V gene sequence: CDR1 SGDLS, CDR2 YYNGEE. V shed 4 bases, J shed 5 bases, and the junction held 2 bases outside the gene matches. CDR3 nucleotides: TGTGCCAGCAGCCCGGGACTAGCGGGGGACGAGCAGTACTTC. Protein product: CASSPGLAGDEQYF.

This clone turned up a few times. The V gene is TRBV4-2, the J gene TRBJ2-1; 10 nucleotides align to TRBD2. CDR3 length: 15 residues. The trim removed 2 bases at V and 4 bases at J, leaving 2 bases unmatched. Germline CDR1 LGHNA, CDR2 YNFKEQ. This CDR3 reads CASSQTLAGYNEQFF. CDR3 nucleotide sequence: TGTGCCAGCAGCCAAACACTAGCGGGATACAATGAGCAGTTCTTC.

The rearrangement links TRBV4-1 to TRBJ2-5; 10 nucleotides line up with TRBD2. The V gene's germline CDR1 is MGHRA and CDR2 YSYEKL. The CDR3 has 17 residues. V lost 1 base and J lost 5; bases outside the gene matches: 10. The CDR3 spells CASSQVGGLAKGETQYF. CDR3 coding DNA: TGCGCCAGCAGCCAAGTTGGGGGACTAGCGAAGGGGGAGACCCAGTACTTC.

The rearrangement uses TRBV2 and TRBJ2-1; 9 bases line up with TRBD2. V dropped 6 bases and J dropped 8; count of bases not matched to a gene: 14. Germline CDR1 SNHLY, CDR2 FYNNEI. The CDR3 is 16 amino acids. The CDR3 nucleotides read TGTGCCAGCAGCCTGGGTCGTGGCGGGGGGGCCTATGAGCAGTTCTTC. Translation gives CASSLGRGGGAYEQFF.

This sequence joins TRBV28 and TRBJ2-3, with 8 bases matching TRBD2. Germline V gene sequence: CDR1 MDHEN, CDR2 SYDVKM. This CDR3 region has 17 residues. Trimming removed 5 bases from V and 4 bases from J; junction bases left unmatched: 14. Here the CDR3 reads CASSPPGSGGLADTQYF. CDR3 coding DNA: TGTGCCAGCAGTCCTCCCGGGAGCGGGGGCCTCGCAGATACGCAGTATTTT.

This clone was counted a few times. The sample contains more than one DNA sequence encoding this CDR3. The J gene is TRBJ1-5, the V gene TRBV18; 9 bases fit TRBD1. With 3 bases clipped from V and 4 bases from J, the junction kept 4 bases outside the gene matches. Germline-derived CDR1 and CDR2 are KGHSH and LQKENI. The CDR3 runs 15 residues. In nucleotides, the CDR3 is TGTGCCAGCTCACCGGACAGGGGTGGAAATCAGCCCCAGCATTTT. This codes for CASSPDRGGNQPQHF.

The chain combines TRBV10-3 with TRBJ2-3, with 9 bases lining up with TRBD1. CDR1 is ENHRY, CDR2 SYGVKD, per germline. J gave up 0 bases and V 8 bases, and 0 bases lay outside the gene matches. This CDR3 contains 13 residues. The CDR3, as DNA: TGTGCCATCGGGACAGGGAGCACAGATACGCAGTATTTT. Protein product: CAIGTGSTDTQYF.

The DNA of the CDR3 is TGCGCCAGCAGTGAATCCCCCGGAGTTGGAGCTAATGAAAAACTGTTTTTT. This sequence encodes CASSESPGVGANEKLFF. This chain links TRBV10-2 with TRBJ1-4; no clear D. Germline V gene sequence: CDR1 WSHSY, CDR2 SAAADI. CDR3 length equals 17 residues. V shed 3 bases and J shed 3 bases, with 17 bases lying between them.

The chain joins TRBV6-1 to TRBJ1-5, with D unresolved. The ends were cut back, 4 bases at V and 6 bases at J, with 10 bases in the middle. The CDR3 loop spans 13 amino acids. Germline V lookup: CDR1 MNHNS, CDR2 SASEGT. The CDR3 spells CASSALTSQPQHF. CDR3 DNA: TGTGCCAGCAGTGCACTAACTTCTCAGCCCCAGCATTTT.